Each of the 13 T cell receptor beta chains below was sequenced from the same sample in a study of blood T cell repertoires in COVID-19. Method: immunoSEQ multiplex PCR; TCRdb's copy keeps in-frame clones and lacks some. Found here are around 46,000 clones, approximately 85% of them singletons; the top ten hold 11% to 15%. Sample: peripheral blood. Every receptor here comes from a human donor in a cohort sampled during active COVID-19.

The chain combines TRBV11-2 with TRBJ1-2; TRBD1 might be the D (6 bases). Germline-derived CDR1 and CDR2 are SGHAT and FQNNGV. The V and J ends lost 1 base and 8 bases respectively, with 11 bases between them. The CDR3 totals 13 residues. This CDR3 reads CASSLVRGVGYTF. CDR3 bases: TGTGCCAGCAGCTTAGTCAGGGGAGTAGGCTACACCTTC.

This rearrangement joins TRBV19 to TRBJ2-7, with a possible D match to TRBD2 (7 bases). Trimming shortened V by 9 bases and J by 7 bases, and 16 bases separated the two germline ends. CDR3 length: 12 amino acids. Per germline, CDR1 LNHDA and CDR2 SQIVND (reference sequence). CDR3 nucleotide sequence: TGTGCCAGCAGACGCGGGGGCGGAGAGCAGTACTTC. Its protein product is CASRRGGGEQYF.

J is TRBJ2-3 and V is TRBV7-9, with TRBD2 matching 9 bases. Trimming at V came to 11 bases and at J to 3 bases, leaving 15 bases not matched to a gene. CDR1 is SEHNR, CDR2 FQNEAQ, per germline (reference sequence). The CDR3 runs to 16 residues. CDR3: CAASGDRVRGTDTQYF. In DNA form, the CDR3 reads TGTGCCGCTAGCGGGGATCGAGTGCGCGGGACAGATACGCAGTATTTT.

The chain combines TRBV7-2 with TRBJ1-1, with unresolved D. The CDR3 runs to 13 residues. Germline V gene lookup returns CDR1 SGHTA and CDR2 FQGNSA. The V gene lost 1 base and the J gene lost 8 bases, with 11 bases spanning the gap. CDR3 region: CASSLGWRVEAFF. The CDR3 DNA follows: TGTGCCAGCAGCTTAGGATGGAGGGTAGAAGCTTTCTTT.

The chain joins TRBV30 to TRBJ1-6; D uncertain. The V end lost 2 bases, the J end lost 4 bases, and 6 bases lay between the germline ends. Germline CDR1 and CDR2: GTSNPN and SVGIG (reference sequence). This CDR3 is built from 13 residues. For the CDR3, the DNA is TGTGCCTGGAGTTTGGCTTATAATTCACCCCTCCACTTT. It is translated as CAWSLAYNSPLHF.

J is TRBJ1-1 and V is TRBV11-2, with TRBD1 matching 7 bases. The CDR3 runs 15 residues. V was pared by 5 bases and J by 8 bases, with 14 bases of the junction left unmatched. Per germline, CDR1 SGHAT and CDR2 FQNNGV. CDR3 sequence reads: CASSKELQGFREAFF. The CDR3, as DNA: TGTGCCAGCAGCAAAGAATTACAGGGGTTTAGGGAAGCTTTCTTT.

This clone was recorded once. The V call is TRBV2, the J call TRBJ1-2, with TRBD1 matching 10 bases. V shed 5 bases, J shed 7 bases, and the junction held 13 bases outside the gene matches. CDR1 and CDR2 (germline): SNHLY, FYNNEI. The CDR3 runs 16 residues. The CDR3 bases are TGTGCCAGCAGTCTTCGACAGGGGGCGGGTTTAGGTGGCTACACCTTC. It yields the protein CASSLRQGAGLGGYTF.

The V and J genes are TRBV4-1 and TRBJ1-6; 8 bases map to TRBD1. Germline assignment: CDR1 MGHRA and CDR2 YSYEKL. The CDR3 length is 15 residues. V shed 0 bases and J 7 bases; nucleotides not matched to a gene: 2. The CDR3 region is CASSQEYRGNSPLHF. The CDR3 DNA follows: TGCGCCAGCAGCCAAGAGTACAGGGGGAATTCACCCCTCCACTTT.

In DNA, the CDR3 is TGTGCCAGCCGGCCAGCGGAGGCTTCCACAGATACGCAGTATTTT. Translating it yields CASRPAEASTDTQYF. The chain couples TRBV19 to TRBJ2-3, with TRBD2 as a possible D gene (5 bases). Germline-derived CDR1 and CDR2 are LNHDA and SQIVND (reference sequence). The V and J ends lost 9 bases and 2 bases respectively, with 18 bases between them. This CDR3 has 15 residues.

The gene calls are TRBV19 and TRBJ1-1; D not certain. This CDR3 has 14 amino acids. Germline CDR1 reads LNHDA; CDR2 reads SQIVND (reference sequence). Trimming left V 3 bases short and J 1 base short, with 9 bases between. CDR3 residues: CASSMARQNTEAFF. The CDR3 nucleotides read TGTGCCAGTAGTATGGCGAGACAGAACACTGAAGCTTTCTTT. The variable domain in full, completed from reference TRBV19 and TRBJ1-1, reads DGGITQSPKYLFRKEGQNVTLSCEQNLNHDAMYWYRQDPGQGLRLIYYSQIVNDFQKGDIAEGYSVSREKKESFPLTVTSAQKNPTAFYLCASSMARQNTEAFFGQGTRLTVV.

The table lists this clone with a count of one. The gene calls are TRBV30 and TRBJ2-7, with 13 nucleotides matching TRBD2. Per germline, CDR1 GTSNPN and CDR2 SVGIG (reference sequence). CDR3 length: 14 residues. V shed 2 bases and J 4 bases; nucleotides not matched to a gene: 2. The CDR3 protein is CAWSLLAGGYEQYF. Here the CDR3 DNA reads TGTGCCTGGAGTTTACTAGCGGGAGGGTACGAGCAGTACTTC.

The chain employs TRBV19 and TRBJ2-5, with D maybe TRBD1 (5 bases). The CDR3 runs 13 residues. The germline CDR1 and CDR2 sequences are LNHDA and SQIVND (reference sequence). V was pared by 5 bases and J by 2 bases, with 9 bases between. Here the CDR3 DNA reads TGTGCCAGTAGTCCTACAGGTCAAGAGACCCAGTACTTC. Translating it yields CASSPTGQETQYF. Variable domain in full (rest from reference TRBV19 and TRBJ2-5): DGGITQSPKYLFRKEGQNVTLSCEQNLNHDAMYWYRQDPGQGLRLIYYSQIVNDFQKGDIAEGYSVSREKKESFPLTVTSAQKNPTAFYLCASSPTGQETQYFGPGTRLLVL.

The chain couples TRBV7-3 to TRBJ2-1; tentatively, D is TRBD1 (6 bases). V was trimmed by 5 bases and J by 7 bases, leaving 9 bases between them. Germline V gene data show CDR1 as SGHTA and CDR2 as FQGTGA. This CDR3 is 12 amino acids long. The DNA for the CDR3 is TGTGCCAGCAGCCCTCAGGGGAATGAGCAGTTCTTC. This gives the protein CASSPQGNEQFF.